The rows below give T cell receptor beta chains drawn from one sample of a study of T-cell memory formation after mild COVID-19. MiXCR, run by TCRdb on the 5' RACE reads, gives a single entry per CDR3 protein. There are about 350,000 distinct CDR3 sequences in the sample; approximately 14% occur only once, and about 20% lies in the top ten. The specimen was PBMCs or a T cell subset sorted from them (not recorded which). The receptors derive from a man aged 18-30 years who had mild COVID-19 (a few samples of this study predate the infection). Cell type and time point are not known. CDR3s include the opening cysteine and the closing phenylalanine or tryptophan. D genes are given only for firm matches. Rows give clone size only sometimes, using once, few, many, or a class for an expanded clone.

j_call,d_call,v_call,clone_size,cdr3_nt,cdr3_aa
TRBJ2-5,-,TRBV5-1,-,TGCGCCAGCAGCTTGTTCGCGGGGCAAGAGACCCAGTACTTC,CASSLFAGQETQYF
TRBJ2-3,TRBD2,TRBV20-1,few,TGCAGTGCTAGAGATCGGGCTAGCGGGGGGGCAGATACGCAGTATTTT,CSARDRASGGADTQYF
TRBJ2-7,-,TRBV6-2/TRBV6-3,-,TGTGCCAGCAGTTGGAGTCATAACTACGAGCAGTACTTC,CASSWSHNYEQYF
TRBJ1-1,-,TRBV7-9,-,TGTGCCAGCAGCTTAGAGTACATGAACACTGAAGCTTTCTTT,CASSLEYMNTEAFF
TRBJ1-1,-,TRBV4-1,few,TGCGCCAGCAGCCAAGTTTCAGGGGTGAGCACTGAAGCTTTCTTT,CASSQVSGVSTEAFF
TRBJ1-1,-,TRBV7-2,-,TGTGCCAGCAGCTTACGTGGGTTCCAGCTGAACACTGAAGCTTTCTTT,CASSLRGFQLNTEAFF
TRBJ1-5,-,TRBV9,-,TGTGCCAGCAGCCCCAGAGGGGACGGCCCCAATCAGCCCCAGCATTTT,CASSPRGDGPNQPQHF
TRBJ1-1,-,TRBV4-1,few,TGCGCCAGCAGCCAAGGTCCCAGTTCGAACACTGAAGCTTTCTTT,CASSQGPSSNTEAFF
TRBJ2-5,-,TRBV5-1,-,TGCGCCAGCAGCTCAGGAAAAGAGACCCAGTACTTC,CASSSGKETQYF
TRBJ2-1,TRBD2,TRBV12-3/TRBV12-4,many,TGTGCCAGCAGCTTCGGGACTAGCGGGGGGGCAGGTGAGCAGTTCTTC,CASSFGTSGGAGEQFF
TRBJ1-5,-,TRBV11-2,-,TGTGCCAGCAGCTTAGGTTGGGGGGGCAATCAGCCCCAGCATTTT,CASSLGWGGNQPQHF
TRBJ1-2,TRBD1,TRBV24-1,few,TGTGCCACCAGCCCAGGGGACAGCTATGGCTACACCTTC,CATSPGDSYGYTF
TRBJ1-1,-,TRBV7-9,-,TGTGCCAGCAGCTTACTAGGGGCCGTGAACACTGAAGCTTTCTTT,CASSLLGAVNTEAFF
TRBJ2-3,TRBD2,TRBV20-1,-,TGCAGTGCCCCACAAGCGGGGGGGCGGCAAGATACGCAGTATTTT,CSAPQAGGRQDTQYF
TRBJ2-5,-,TRBV4-3,few,TGCGCCAGCAGCCGCCACAAGACGGTGCGGGGGCCCCAAGAGACCCAGTACTTC,CASSRHKTVRGPQETQYF
TRBJ2-2,-,TRBV2,few,TGTGCCAGCAGTGTGGACAGAATCAACACCGGGGAGCTGTTTTTT,CASSVDRINTGELFF
TRBJ2-5,-,TRBV7-2,few,TGTGCCAGCAGCTTAAGGAACCAAAGGGAGACCCAGTACTTC,CASSLRNQRETQYF
TRBJ2-5,TRBD2,TRBV27,-,TGTGCCAGCAGTTTTGGCGGGGGGATCGAGACCCAGTACTTC,CASSFGGGIETQYF
TRBJ1-5,TRBD1,TRBV3-1,-,TGTGCCAGCAGCCAAGAGGGGGACAGTCAGCCCCAGCATTTT,CASSQEGDSQPQHF
TRBJ1-5,-,TRBV2,-,TGTGCCAGCAGTGAAACGGGGCGGGATCAGCCCCAGCATTTT,CASSETGRDQPQHF